The 14 T cell receptor beta chains given below trace back to one sample, sequenced in a study of cytomegalovirus exposure and HLA in healthy donors. PCR employed 60 Vbeta and 13 Jbeta primers. Generated by immunoSEQ multiplex PCR, the TCRdb table keeps only in-frame clones and is missing some. Of some 130,000 clones listed, over 65% were seen once; the top ten hold under 1.5%. What was sequenced was PBMCs. Receptors originate from a man in his fifties in good health and CMV-seronegative.

The gene calls are TRBV2 and TRBJ1-1; no definite D call. V lost 11 bases, J lost 1 base, and 11 bases lay in between. Germline-derived CDR1 and CDR2 are SNHLY and FYNNEI. The CDR3 loop spans 12 amino acids. This chain's CDR3 is CAGRRANTEAFF. For the CDR3, the DNA is TGTGCCGGGAGGCGTGCGAACACTGAAGCTTTCTTT. The entire variable domain, with the rest obtained from reference TRBV2 and TRBJ1-1, is as follows: EPEVTQTPSHQVTQMGQEVILRCVPISNHLYFYWYRQILGQKVEFLVSFYNNEISEKSEIFDDQFSVERPDGSNFTLKIRSTKLEDSAMYFCAGRRANTEAFFGQGTRLTVV.

The chain is built from TRBV7-9 and TRBJ2-5; a possible D gene is TRBD1 (6 bases). The better agreement between TRBJ2-7 and the DNA end casts doubt on the J call. This CDR3 has 14 amino acids. The V gene's germline CDR1 is SEHNR and CDR2 FQNEAQ (reference sequence). The CDR3 sequence: CASSQQGGNYEQYF. Written as DNA, the CDR3 is TGTGCCAGCAGCCAACAAGGGGGTAATTACGAGCAGTACTTC.

The chain couples TRBV29-1 to TRBJ2-5; maybe TRBD2 (5 bases). The CDR3 spans 13 residues. Germline CDR1 SQVTM, CDR2 ANQGSEA. With 2 bases removed from V and 3 bases from J, the gap between germline ends came to 10 bases. CDR3 in DNA: TGCAGCGTTGAAATACTAGGAAAAGAGACCCAGTACTTC. Translated, it gives CSVEILGKETQYF.

The chain has TRBV19 and TRBJ1-2; possibly TRBD1 for D (6 bases). V lost 6 bases, J lost 6 bases, and 14 bases lay in between. In germline, CDR1 is LNHDA, CDR2 SQIVND (reference sequence). This CDR3 is 13 amino acids long. The CDR3 region has the DNA TGTGCCAGTAGAGGGGACAAGCTGGATGGCTACACCTTC. Amino acids: CASRGDKLDGYTF.

The chain links TRBV19 to TRBJ2-5, with 12 bases fitting TRBD2. The CDR3 totals 19 residues. Trimming at V came to 3 bases and at J to 3 bases, leaving 14 bases not matched to a gene. Looked up from germline, CDR1 is LNHDA and CDR2 is SQIVND (reference sequence). The CDR3 spells CASSIFRPSGGVRKETQYF. In nucleotides, the CDR3 is TGTGCCAGTAGTATTTTCCGCCCTAGCGGGGGGGTCAGAAAAGAGACCCAGTACTTC.

This chain joins TRBV11-2 and TRBJ2-7, with a tentative D call TRBD2 (6 bases). Looked up from germline, CDR1 is SGHAT and CDR2 is FQNNGV. This CDR3 has 14 residues. Between the trimmed V and J ends, which lost 5 bases and 0 bases, there was a span of 11 bases. The CDR3 DNA reads as TGTGCCAGCAGCCCGGAGGGCCTCTCCTACGAGCAGTACTTC. Translating it yields CASSPEGLSYEQYF. Looking up the rest from reference TRBV11-2 and TRBJ2-7 gives the full variable domain: EAGVAQSPRYKIIEKRQSVAFWCNPISGHATLYWYQQILGQGPKLLIQFQNNGVVDDSQLPKDRFSAERLKGVDSTLKIQPAKLEDSAVYLCASSPEGLSYEQYFGPGTRLTVT.

V and J are TRBV7-3 and TRBJ2-7, with D perhaps TRBD2 (6 bases). V lost 3 bases and J 7 bases, leaving 16 bases between the germline ends. The CDR3 runs to 14 residues. The germline V gene encodes CDR1 SGHTA and CDR2 FQGTGA. CDR3 region: CASSFGDSGSEQYF. The CDR3 DNA follows: TGTGCCAGCAGCTTCGGGGACTCCGGTAGTGAGCAGTACTTC.

This clone was detected a few times. The rearrangement links TRBV11-3 to TRBJ1-1; TRBD1 matches 8 bases. The J segment lost 2 bases and the V segment lost 4 bases, leaving 3 bases of the junction unmatched. The CDR3 totals 14 residues. Germline loops: CDR1 SGHNT, CDR2 YENEEA. This CDR3 reads CASSSTGANTEAFF. CDR3 nucleotides: TGTGCCAGCAGCTCGACAGGGGCCAACACTGAAGCTTTCTTT.

The chain recombines TRBV7-3 with TRBJ1-3; D call uncertain. This CDR3 spans 16 amino acids. V was pared by 4 bases and J by 5 bases, with 18 bases between. The germline gives CDR1 SGHTA, CDR2 FQGTGA. The CDR3 nucleotides read TGTGCCAGCAGCTCCACCGAACTTGTGGGCAGAAACACCATATATTTT. It encodes CASSSTELVGRNTIYF.

The chain combines TRBV19 with TRBJ2-2; TRBD2 aligns across 9 bases. Germline V lookup: CDR1 LNHDA, CDR2 SQIVND (reference sequence). Germline trimming cut 6 bases from V and 6 bases from J; bases unmatched to any gene: 11. There are 16 residues in the CDR3. Here the CDR3 DNA reads TGTGCCAGTAGAGGGGGACTAGCCGTGGAGGCCGGGGAGCTGTTTTTT. It specifies CASRGGLAVEAGELFF.

The chain links TRBV6-1 to TRBJ2-2; 8 bases match TRBD1. This CDR3 region has 15 residues. Looked up from germline, CDR1 is MNHNS and CDR2 is SASEGT. Trimming removed 4 bases from V and 3 bases from J; junction bases left unmatched: 4. The CDR3 sequence is CASSGDRTYTGELFF. CDR3 in DNA: TGTGCCAGCAGTGGGGACAGGACCTACACCGGGGAGCTGTTTTTT.

This chain connects TRBV5-1 to TRBJ2-7, with 8 bases matching TRBD1. V lost 0 bases, J lost 4 bases, and 3 bases stayed unmatched. The germline V gene encodes CDR1 SGHRS and CDR2 YFSETQ. The CDR3 runs 14 residues. This CDR3 is CASSLVDRAYEQYF. The DNA for the CDR3 is TGCGCCAGCAGCTTGGTGGACAGGGCTTACGAGCAGTACTTC.

The chain links TRBV27 to TRBJ2-1; 8 positions agree with TRBD2. The CDR3 consists of 18 residues. V lost 1 base and J lost 5; bases outside the gene matches: 13. Germline V gene lookup returns CDR1 MNHEY and CDR2 SMNVEV (reference sequence). Here the CDR3 DNA reads TGTGCCAGCAGTTTATATCCTTTCGCGGGAGGAACTGACAATGAGCAGTTCTTC. It is translated as CASSLYPFAGGTDNEQFF.

The chain couples TRBV2 to TRBJ2-5; D uncertain. V was shortened by 1 base and J by 5 bases, with 11 bases between the two germline ends. The germline CDR1 and CDR2 sequences are SNHLY and FYNNEI. This CDR3 comprises 14 residues. The CDR3 bases are TGTGCCAGCAGTGAAGGGTCAGGCCGGGAGACCCAGTACTTC. Amino acids: CASSEGSGRETQYF.